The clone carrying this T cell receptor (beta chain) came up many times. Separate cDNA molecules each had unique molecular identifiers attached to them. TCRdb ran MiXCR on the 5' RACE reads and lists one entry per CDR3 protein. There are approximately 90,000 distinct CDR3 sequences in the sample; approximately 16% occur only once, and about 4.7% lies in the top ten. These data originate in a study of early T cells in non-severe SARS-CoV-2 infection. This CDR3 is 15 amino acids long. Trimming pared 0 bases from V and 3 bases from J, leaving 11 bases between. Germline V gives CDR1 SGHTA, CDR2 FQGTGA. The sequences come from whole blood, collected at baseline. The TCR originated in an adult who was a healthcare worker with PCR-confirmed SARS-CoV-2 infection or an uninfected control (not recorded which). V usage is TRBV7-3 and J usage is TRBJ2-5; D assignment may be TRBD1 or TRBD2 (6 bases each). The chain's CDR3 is CASSLTGGTEETQYF. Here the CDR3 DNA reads TGTGCCAGCAGCTTAACCGGGGGCACCGAAGAGACCCAGTACTTC.